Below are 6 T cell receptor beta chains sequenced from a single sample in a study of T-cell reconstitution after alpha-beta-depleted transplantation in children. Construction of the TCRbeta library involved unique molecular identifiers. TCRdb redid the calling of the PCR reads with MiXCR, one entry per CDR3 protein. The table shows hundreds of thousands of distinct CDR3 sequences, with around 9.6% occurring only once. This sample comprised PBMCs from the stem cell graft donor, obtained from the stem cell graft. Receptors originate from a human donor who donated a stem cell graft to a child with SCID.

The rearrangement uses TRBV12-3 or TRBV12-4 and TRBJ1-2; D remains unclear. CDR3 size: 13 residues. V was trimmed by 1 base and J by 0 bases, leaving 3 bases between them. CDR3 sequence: CASSLVANYGYTF. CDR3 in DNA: TGTGCCAGCAGTTTAGTAGCTAACTATGGCTACACCTTC.

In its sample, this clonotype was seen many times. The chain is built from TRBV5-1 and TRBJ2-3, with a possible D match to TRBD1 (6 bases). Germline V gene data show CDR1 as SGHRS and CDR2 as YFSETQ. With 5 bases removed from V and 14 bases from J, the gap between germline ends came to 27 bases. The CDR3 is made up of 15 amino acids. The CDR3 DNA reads TGCGCCAGCAGTCGACAACAGGGTAGTGGCTCTTCTAGGTATTTT. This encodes CASSRQQGSGSSRYF. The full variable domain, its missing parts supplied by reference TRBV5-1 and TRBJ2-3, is KAGVTQTPRYLIKTRGQQVTLSCSPISGHRSVSWYQQTPGQGLQFLFEYFSETQRNKGNFPGRFSGRQFSNSRSEMNVSTLELGDSALYLCASSRQQGSGSSRYFGPGTRLTVL.

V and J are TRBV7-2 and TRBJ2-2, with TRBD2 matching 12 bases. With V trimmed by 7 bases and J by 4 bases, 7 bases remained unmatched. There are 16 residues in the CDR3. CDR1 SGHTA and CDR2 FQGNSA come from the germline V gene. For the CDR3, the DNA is TGTGCCAGCAATCCACTAGCGGGGGGTGGCACCGGGGAGCTGTTTTTT. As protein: CASNPLAGGGTGELFF.

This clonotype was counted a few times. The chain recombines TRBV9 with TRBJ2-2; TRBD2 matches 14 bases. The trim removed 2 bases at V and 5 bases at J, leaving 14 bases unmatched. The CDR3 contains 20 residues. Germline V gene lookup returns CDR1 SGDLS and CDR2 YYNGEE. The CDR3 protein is CASSVGLAGGHRAGTGELFF. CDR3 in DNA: TGTGCCAGCAGCGTCGGACTAGCGGGGGGCCACCGAGCGGGGACCGGGGAGCTGTTTTTT.

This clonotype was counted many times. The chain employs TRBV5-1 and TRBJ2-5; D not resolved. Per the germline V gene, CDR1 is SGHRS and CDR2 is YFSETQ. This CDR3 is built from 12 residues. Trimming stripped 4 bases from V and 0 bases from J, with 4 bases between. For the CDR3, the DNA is TGCGCCAGCAGCCAGTACCAAGAGACCCAGTACTTC. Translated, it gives CASSQYQETQYF.

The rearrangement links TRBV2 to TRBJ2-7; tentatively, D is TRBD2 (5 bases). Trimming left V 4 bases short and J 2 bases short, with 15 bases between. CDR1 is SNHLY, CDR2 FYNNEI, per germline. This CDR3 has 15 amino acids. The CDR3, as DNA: TGTGCCAGCAGTGGTTCTGCGGGCGGAACCTACGAGCAGTACTTC. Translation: CASSGSAGGTYEQYF.